This T cell receptor (beta chain) came from a study of CD4 T cells in relation to SARS-CoV-2 and coronaviruses. Study-level background: PBMCs were cultured with antigen for about eleven days before TCR beta sequencing. Controls used an HIV-1 Nef peptide pool or no peptide.

Study-wide results and limits: This crossreactivity analysis covered spike protein alone, no other viral proteins.

As concerns this clone: Its antigen is not identified.

Before the COVID-19 pandemic, during about 2011-2019, CD4+ T cells were taken from unexposed donors. CD4+ T cells were isolated from the cells after about nine days of culture. Each well had 2 million to 2.5 million PBMCs in around 4.5% human AB serum with IL-2. Only in-frame clones appear in the TCRdb table, and some are missing; sequencing was by immunoSEQ multiplex PCR. The table includes approximately 15,000 clones, about 73% detected once. This CDR3 has 13 amino acids. Trimming took 2 bases from V and 2 from J, leaving 6 bases between them. Germline V CDR1 and CDR2: MRHNA, SNTAGT. This chain links TRBV6-4 with TRBJ1-1; possibly TRBD1 for D (5 bases). This TCR was sampled from a human donor in good health. Input material: CD4+ T cells from PBMCs, cultured in vitro. The CDR3: CASSDGDNTEAFF. The CDR3 DNA is TGTGCCAGCAGTGACGGGGACAACACTGAAGCTTTCTTT.